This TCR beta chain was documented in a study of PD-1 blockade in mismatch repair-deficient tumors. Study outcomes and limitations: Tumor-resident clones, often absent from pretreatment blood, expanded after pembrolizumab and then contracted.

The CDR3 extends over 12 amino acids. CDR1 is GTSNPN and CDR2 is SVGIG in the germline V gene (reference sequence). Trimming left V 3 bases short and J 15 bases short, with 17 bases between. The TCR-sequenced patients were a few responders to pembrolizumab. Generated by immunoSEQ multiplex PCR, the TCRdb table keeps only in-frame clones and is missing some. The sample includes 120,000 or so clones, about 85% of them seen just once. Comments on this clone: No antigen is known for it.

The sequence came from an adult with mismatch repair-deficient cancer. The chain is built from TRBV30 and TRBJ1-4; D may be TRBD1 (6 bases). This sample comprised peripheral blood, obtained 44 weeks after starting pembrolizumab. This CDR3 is CAWSRLVSGVFF. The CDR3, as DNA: TGTGCCTGGAGCCGACTAGTCTCAGGGGTGTTTTTT.